These 4 T cell receptor beta chains came from one sample sequenced in a study of siplizumab effects on memory and regulatory T cells. Some clones are missing from TCRdb's copy, which holds only in-frame ones; the method was immunoSEQ multiplex PCR. The sample includes 100,000 or so clones, 85% to 95% of them seen just once. Sequenced input: Tregs sorted from blood. All receptors come from a human donor in good health.

The J gene is TRBJ2-2, the V gene TRBV5-4, with unresolved D. The CDR3 is 13 amino acids. CDR1 is SGHNT and CDR2 is YYREEE in the germline V gene (reference sequence). V was cut by 0 bases and J by 3 bases, with 3 bases left in between. CDR3 protein: CASSLGHTGELFF. The DNA of the CDR3 is TGTGCCAGCAGCTTGGGGCACACCGGGGAGCTGTTTTTT.

This chain uses TRBV28 with TRBJ2-7; 8 bases are a match to TRBD1. The CDR3 is made up of 15 amino acids. Germline V gene data show CDR1 as MDHEN and CDR2 as SYDVKM. Trimming cost V 8 bases and J 2 bases; bases outside gene matches: 11. The CDR3 reads CASQSRTGRPYEQYF. CDR3 sequence (DNA): TGTGCCAGCCAGTCCCGGACAGGGAGGCCCTACGAGCAGTACTTC.

This rearrangement joins TRBV6-1 to TRBJ1-2, with no clear D. Per the germline V gene, CDR1 is MNHNS and CDR2 is SASEGT. The ends were cut back, 3 bases at V and 4 bases at J, with 9 bases in the middle. CDR3 size: 13 residues. The CDR3 nucleotides read TGTGCCAGCAGTGAGTTGGGCGGCTATGGCTACACCTTC. Amino acids: CASSELGGYGYTF.

The chain is built from TRBV10-3 and TRBJ2-7, with 11 bases that match TRBD1. The CDR3 sequence is 16 residues long. Germline CDR1 and CDR2: ENHRY and SYGVKD. V shed 3 bases, J shed 7 bases, and the junction held 11 bases outside the gene matches. Written as DNA, the CDR3 is TGTGCCATCAGTGACTCGTGGACAGGGGGCGCGTCGGAGCAGTACTTC. Protein sequence: CAISDSWTGGASEQYF.